Listed below are T cell receptor beta chains from one sample, sequenced in a study of spatial heterogeneity in lung cancer. TCRdb re-analysed the 5' RACE reads in MiXCR, keeping a single row per CDR3 protein. Of about 40,000 distinct CDR3 sequences in the sample, about 5% were seen once. The sample consisted of PBMCs, taken at surgery. All receptors come from a female donor with early-stage non-small cell lung cancer. CDR3s include the opening cysteine and the closing phenylalanine or tryptophan. The order of the fields is V gene, J gene, clone size, D gene, CDR3 protein, CDR3 DNA. D genes are given only for firm matches. Clone size is stated in some rows and not others, as once, few, many or a class when expanded.

>TRBV20-1|TRBJ2-3|few|TRBD2
CSASAAAGVAVDTQYF
TGCAGTGCGTCGGCCGCAGCGGGGGTGGCTGTGGATACGCAGTATTTT
>TRBV19|TRBJ1-5|many|-
CASSILAGSNQPQHF
TGTGCCAGTAGTATTTTAGCGGGGAGCAATCAGCCCCAGCATTTT
>TRBV19|TRBJ2-7|many|-
CASMGVSYEQYF
TGTGCCTCCATGGGGGTCTCCTACGAGCAGTACTTC
>TRBV12-5|TRBJ1-5|-|-
CASGPDSNQPQHF
TGTGCTAGTGGTCCCGATAGCAATCAGCCCCAGCATTTT
>TRBV7-2|TRBJ2-3|many|-
CASSSSGDTQYF
TGTGCCAGCAGCTCGAGCGGGGATACGCAGTATTTT
>TRBV7-9|TRBJ2-3|many|-
CASSPAGLPTQYF
TGTGCCAGCAGCCCCGCTGGACTACCTACGCAGTATTTT
>TRBV12-3/TRBV12-4|TRBJ2-7|many|TRBD1
CASSLATVTGYSYEQYF
TGTGCCAGCAGTTTAGCGACCGTGACAGGGTATTCCTACGAGCAGTACTTC
>TRBV6-1|TRBJ2-2|few|-
CASSDRGGTLEYTGELFF
TGTGCCAGCAGTGACCGGGGCGGGACACTAGAGTACACCGGGGAGCTGTTTTTT
>TRBV20-1|TRBJ2-5|many|-
CSARPGLAETQYF
TGCAGTGCTAGACCCGGACTCGCAGAGACCCAGTACTTC
>TRBV6-1|TRBJ2-5|-|-
CASSVSGGRTQYF
TGTGCCAGCAGTGTATCCGGGGGAAGGACCCAGTACTTC
>TRBV12-3/TRBV12-4|TRBJ2-1|many|TRBD1
CASSKDRVGNEQFF
TGTGCCAGCAGCAAGGACAGGGTCGGGAATGAGCAGTTCTTC
>TRBV10-3|TRBJ2-3|many|TRBD2
CATSPRGVETDTQYF
TGTGCCACCTCTCCCCGGGGGGTGGAGACAGATACGCAGTATTTT
>TRBV5-5|TRBJ2-7|many|TRBD2
CASSYGGRSHEQYF
TGTGCCAGCAGCTACGGGGGGAGATCCCACGAGCAGTACTTC
>TRBV5-6|TRBJ1-5|many|-
CASSAGQINQPQHF
TGTGCCAGCAGCGCTGGACAGATCAATCAGCCCCAGCATTTT
>TRBV4-1|TRBJ2-2|few|TRBD2
CASSQLGLAGGPKNTGELFF
TGCGCCAGCAGCCAACTGGGGCTAGCGGGGGGGCCGAAGAACACCGGGGAGCTGTTTTTT
>TRBV15|TRBJ2-3|few|-
CATSRGGDTQYF
TGTGCCACCAGCAGAGGTGGAGATACGCAGTATTTT
>TRBV10-3|TRBJ2-7|many|-
CAISESTTSSYEQYF
TGTGCCATCAGTGAGTCTACGACGAGCTCCTACGAGCAGTACTTC
>TRBV24-1|TRBJ2-7|many|TRBD1
CATSDRISGGEQYF
TGTGCCACCAGTGATCGAATCTCAGGGGGCGAGCAGTACTTC
>TRBV29-1|TRBJ2-1|medium-sized|TRBD1
CSVARQGDNEQFF
TGCAGCGTTGCTCGGCAGGGGGACAATGAGCAGTTCTTC
>TRBV5-6|TRBJ2-2|few|-
CASSKTVIGVAGELFF
TGTGCCAGCAGCAAGACAGTAATAGGCGTTGCCGGGGAGCTGTTTTTT
>TRBV5-5|TRBJ2-7|many|-
CASSPPVRGTYEQYF
TGTGCCAGCAGCCCACCGGTCCGGGGGACCTACGAGCAGTACTTC
>TRBV7-9|TRBJ1-5|many|TRBD1
CASSSTGAYNQPQHF
TGTGCCAGCAGCTCGACAGGGGCCTACAATCAGCCCCAGCATTTT
>TRBV7-2|TRBJ2-1|many|TRBD2
CASSPAGTSGRFF
TGTGCCAGCAGCCCAGCCGGGACTAGCGGTAGGTTCTTC
>TRBV6-1|TRBJ1-6|-|-
CASSTRGNSPLHF
TGTGCCAGCAGCACTCGGGGGAATTCACCCCTCCACTTT
>TRBV4-3|TRBJ2-1|many|TRBD2
CASSQDAHLAGEYNEQFF
TGCGCCAGCAGCCAAGACGCACATCTAGCGGGGGAATACAATGAGCAGTTCTTC
>TRBV5-6|TRBJ1-2|many|TRBD1
CASSLFQGVYGYTF
TGTGCCAGCAGCTTGTTTCAGGGGGTCTATGGCTACACCTTC
>TRBV7-9|TRBJ2-7|few|-
CASSFPRSYEQYF
TGTGCCAGCAGCTTCCCCAGGTCCTACGAGCAGTACTTC
>TRBV20-1|TRBJ1-3|few|-
CSVRGSLGNTIYF
TGCAGTGTAAGGGGATCCTTGGGAAACACCATATATTTT
>TRBV6-5|TRBJ2-1|-|TRBD1
CASSYGQASYNEQFF
TGTGCCAGCAGTTACGGACAGGCCTCCTACAATGAGCAGTTCTTC
>TRBV11-2|TRBJ2-1|many|-
CASSPTGGNNEQFF
TGTGCCAGCAGCCCCACCGGGGGTAACAATGAGCAGTTCTTC
>TRBV24-1|TRBJ2-1|many|TRBD2
CATRPKGSGSSYNEQFF
TGTGCCACCAGGCCCAAAGGGAGCGGGAGCTCCTACAATGAGCAGTTCTTC
>TRBV4-2|TRBJ2-5|many|-
CASSQEQGGETQYF
TGTGCCAGCAGCCAAGAGCAGGGGGGGGAGACCCAGTACTTC
>TRBV7-9|TRBJ2-7|many|-
CASSLEGGGQYEQYF
TGTGCCAGCAGCTTAGAAGGTGGGGGGCAATACGAGCAGTACTTC